This entry lists 20 T cell receptor beta chains sequenced from one sample in a study. TCRdb called the 5' RACE reads again in MiXCR, with one record for every CDR3 protein. The data contain tens of thousands of distinct CDR3 sequences, 28% of them singletons. The sample consisted of naive CD4+ T cells sorted from blood. Subset described: naive CD4+ T cells, CD4+CD45RA+CD25-. The receptor source for this set is a female donor with breast cancer.

The table lists this clonotype with a few counts. V usage is TRBV5-6 and J usage is TRBJ1-5; D remains ambiguous. The V and J ends lost 3 bases and 6 bases respectively, with 13 bases between them. This CDR3 region has 14 residues. From germline, CDR1 is SGHDT and CDR2 YYEEEE. Here the CDR3 DNA reads TGTGCCAGCAGCTATAACCGGAGACCTCAGCCCCAGCATTTT. As protein: CASSYNRRPQPQHF. Variable domain in full (rest from reference TRBV5-6 and TRBJ1-5): DAGVTQSPTHLIKTRGQQVTLRCSPKSGHDTVSWYQQALGQGPQFIFQYYEEEERQRGNFPDRFSGHQFPNYSSELNVNALLLGDSALYLCASSYNRRPQPQHFGDGTRLSIL.

Only a few counts were recorded for this clonotype. The rearrangement joins TRBV15 to TRBJ1-2, with D perhaps matching TRBD1 (5 bases). CDR1 and CDR2 (germline): LNHNV, YYDKDF (reference sequence). The V and J ends lost 0 bases and 8 bases respectively, with 13 bases between them. The CDR3 extends over 14 amino acids. The CDR3 nucleotides are TGTGCCACCAGCAGAGATCTCTTTGGGGACGGCTACACCTTC. Encoded protein: CATSRDLFGDGYTF.

This clonotype is medium-sized by share. CDR3 bases: TGTGCCAGCCTCCTGGGGGCTGGTCAGCCCCAGCATTTT. It is translated as CASLLGAGQPQHF. The genes are TRBV6-1 and TRBJ1-5; the D gene is possibly TRBD1 (6 bases). This CDR3 comprises 13 residues. Germline CDR1 MNHNS, CDR2 SASEGT. Trimming shortened V by 8 bases and J by 6 bases, and 14 bases separated the two germline ends.

The rearrangement links TRBV7-2 to TRBJ2-5; TRBD2 is a possible D gene (5 bases). V shed 2 bases and J shed 1 base, with 8 bases lying between them. Germline V lookup: CDR1 SGHTA, CDR2 FQGNSA. This CDR3 has 14 amino acids. CDR3 sequence (DNA): TGTGCCAGCAGCTTACGTGCGGGCCAAGAGACCCAGTACTTC. Residues: CASSLRAGQETQYF.

This chain links TRBV4-1 with TRBJ2-1; the D gene is possibly TRBD1 (6 bases). Germline-derived CDR1 and CDR2 are MGHRA and YSYEKL. The CDR3 runs 18 residues. V was trimmed by 0 bases and J by 4 bases, leaving 19 bases between them. The CDR3 sequence is CASSQDRVRTAGYNEQFF. The CDR3 DNA sequence: TGCGCCAGCAGCCAAGATAGAGTAAGGACAGCCGGTTACAATGAGCAGTTCTTC.

In regard to this clonotype: A much larger clone is a single base away; this may be a read error. The rearrangement joins TRBV3-1 to TRBJ2-2; the D gene is possibly TRBD1 (6 bases). The CDR3 loop spans 13 amino acids. Germline V gene lookup returns CDR1 LGHDT and CDR2 YNNKEL (reference sequence). The CDR3 sequence is CASSQQGTAELFF. The CDR3 DNA is TGTGCCAGCAGCCAACAGGGGACCGCGGAGCTGTTTTTT.

The rearrangement joins TRBV9 to TRBJ2-7; D is uncertain. The CDR3 is 14 residues long. Germline CDR1 and CDR2: SGDLS and YYNGEE. V was trimmed by 0 bases and J by 5 bases, leaving 12 bases between them. CDR3 DNA sequence: TGTGCCAGCAGCGTAGATTTTTGGGCCCACGAGCAGTACTTC. Translation gives CASSVDFWAHEQYF. Complete variable domain (other parts from reference TRBV9 and TRBJ2-7): DSGVTQTPKHLITATGQRVTLRCSPRSGDLSVYWYQQSLDQGLQFLIQYYNGEERAKGNILERFSAQQFPDLHSELNLSSLELGDSALYFCASSVDFWAHEQYFGPGTRLTVT.

The chain has TRBV7-3 and TRBJ1-2; unclear D gene. This CDR3 region has 15 residues. Per the germline V gene, CDR1 is SGHTA and CDR2 is FQGTGA. Between the trimmed V and J ends, which lost 2 bases and 0 bases, there was a span of 10 bases. The CDR3 DNA follows: TGTGCCAGCAGCTTAGAGGCAGGCCCTAACTATGGCTACACCTTC. It yields the protein CASSLEAGPNYGYTF.

There are a few counts of this clonotype. The genes are TRBV4-2 and TRBJ2-7; D is possibly TRBD1 or TRBD2 (5 bases each). The CDR3 runs 17 residues. Trimming stripped 1 base from V and 1 base from J, with 17 bases between. Germline CDR1 and CDR2: LGHNA and YNFKEQ. The CDR3 reads CASSQVTRGTISYEQYF. Written as DNA, the CDR3 is TGTGCCAGCAGCCAAGTAACACGGGGCACGATATCCTACGAGCAGTACTTC.

The chain employs TRBV28 and TRBJ1-5; 7 bases line up with TRBD1. CDR1 and CDR2 from the germline V gene are MDHEN and SYDVKM. The CDR3 has 15 amino acids. Trimming took 5 bases from V and 2 from J; bases not matched to a gene: 6. Written as DNA, the CDR3 is TGTGCCAGCAGTGGCCTCGGGACAGGCAATCAGCCCCAGCATTTT. Protein sequence: CASSGLGTGNQPQHF.

This chain connects TRBV5-1 to TRBJ2-1; the D gene is possibly TRBD1 (5 bases). The CDR3 consists of 15 residues. CDR1 SGHRS and CDR2 YFSETQ come from the germline V gene. V lost 0 bases, J lost 8 bases, and 15 bases lay in between. CDR3 DNA sequence: TGCGCCAGCAGCTTGGAGGGGTCCCTTTGGGATGAGCAGTTCTTC. The encoded protein is CASSLEGSLWDEQFF.

This clonotype was observed a handful of times. This rearrangement joins TRBV3-1 to TRBJ2-5, with D unresolved. The CDR3 contains 13 residues. Trimming took off 1 base at V and 1 base at J, with 4 bases between the two ends. Germline V gene data show CDR1 as LGHDT and CDR2 as YNNKEL (reference sequence). CDR3 sequence: CASSQGGQETQYF. The CDR3 coding sequence is TGTGCCAGCAGCCAAGGGGGCCAAGAGACCCAGTACTTC.

The chain is built from TRBV28 and TRBJ1-1; 9 bases are shared with TRBD1. Germline CDR1 and CDR2: MDHEN and SYDVKM. CDR3 length equals 16 residues. The junction had 12 bases not matched to a gene; V was cut back by 4 bases and J by 6 bases. CDR3 in amino acids: CASSYPTGGFKAEAFF. The CDR3 nucleotides read TGTGCCAGCAGTTACCCGACAGGGGGGTTTAAAGCTGAAGCTTTCTTT. Variable domain in full (rest from reference TRBV28 and TRBJ1-1): DVKVTQSSRYLVKRTGEKVFLECVQDMDHENMFWYRQDPGLGLRLIYFSYDVKMKEKGDIPEGYSVSREKKERFSLILESASTNQTSMYLCASSYPTGGFKAEAFFGQGTRLTVV.

This chain uses TRBV28 with TRBJ1-3, with 11 nucleotides matching TRBD1. Unmatched junction bases numbered 15, after V lost 5 bases and J lost 0 bases. Germline V lookup: CDR1 MDHEN, CDR2 SYDVKM. The CDR3 is 20 amino acids. The CDR3 region is CASSKADLGTGGVSGNTIYF. CDR3 coding DNA: TGTGCCAGCAGTAAGGCGGATTTGGGGACAGGGGGTGTCTCTGGAAACACCATATATTTT.

The chain links TRBV20-1 to TRBJ2-2; D might be TRBD1 (6 bases). Germline CDR1 reads DFQATT; CDR2 reads SNEGSKA (reference sequence). Trimming stripped 6 bases from V and 0 bases from J, with 11 bases between. The CDR3 contains 14 residues. DNA for the CDR3: TGCAGTGCCCCGGACAGCTCGAACACCGGGGAGCTGTTTTTT. Residues: CSAPDSSNTGELFF.

This clonotype has only a few counts. The gene calls are TRBV12-3 or TRBV12-4 and TRBJ2-3, with D perhaps assigned TRBD1 or TRBD2 (5 bases each). V lost 4 bases to trimming and J lost 5 bases, with 7 bases between them. There are 12 residues in the CDR3. CDR3 loop: CASSWGKDTQYF. The CDR3 coding sequence is TGTGCCAGCAGTTGGGGGAAAGATACGCAGTATTTT.

V and J are TRBV20-1 and TRBJ2-3; 12 bases match TRBD2. The V and J ends lost 4 bases and 4 bases, in that order; junction bases with no gene match: 6. Germline V CDR1 and CDR2: DFQATT, SNEGSKA (reference sequence). This CDR3 spans 15 amino acids. The CDR3 sequence: CSATQTSGSPDTQYF. The CDR3 nucleotides read TGCAGTGCTACCCAGACTAGCGGGAGCCCAGATACGCAGTATTTT.

To note about this clonotype: No conserved phenylalanine or tryptophan is present at the end of the CDR3, so a read error is the likely explanation. V is TRBV7-2 and J is TRBJ2-3, with TRBD2 matching over 9 bases. The CDR3 has 15 residues. The J segment lost 3 bases and the V segment lost 8 bases, leaving 9 bases of the junction unmatched. Germline V gives CDR1 SGHTA, CDR2 FQGNSA. The CDR3, as DNA: TGTGCCAGCTCAACCCCTACTAGCGGGACAGATACGCAGTATCTT. This gives the protein CASSTPTSGTDTQYL.

This clonotype was observed a handful of times. CDR3 in amino acids: CASSEIGGYGTFF. The CDR3 region has the DNA TGTGCCAGCAGTGAGATAGGGGGGTATGGGACTTTCTTT. This rearrangement joins TRBV6-5 to TRBJ1-1; D is possibly TRBD1 (6 bases). This CDR3 region has 13 residues. Germline V lookup: CDR1 MNHEY, CDR2 SVGAGI. Trimming took 5 bases from V and 12 from J, leaving 19 bases between them.

The genes are TRBV18 and TRBJ1-5; D is unclear. Germline V gene data show CDR1 as KGHSH and CDR2 as LQKENI. V was clipped by 3 bases and J by 3 bases, with 9 bases between them. The CDR3 consists of 14 residues. CDR3 in amino acids: CASSPDRPNQPQHF. DNA for the CDR3: TGTGCCAGCTCACCCGACCGTCCCAATCAGCCCCAGCATTTT.